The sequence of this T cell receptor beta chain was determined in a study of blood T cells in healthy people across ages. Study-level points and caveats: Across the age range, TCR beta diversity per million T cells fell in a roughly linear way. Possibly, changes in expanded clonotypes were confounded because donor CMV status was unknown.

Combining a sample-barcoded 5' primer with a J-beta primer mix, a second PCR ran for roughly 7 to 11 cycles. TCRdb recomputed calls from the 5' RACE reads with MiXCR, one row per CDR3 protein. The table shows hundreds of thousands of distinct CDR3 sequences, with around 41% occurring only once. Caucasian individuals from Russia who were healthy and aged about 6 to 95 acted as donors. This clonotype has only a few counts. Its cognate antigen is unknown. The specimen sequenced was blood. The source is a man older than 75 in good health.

In DNA form, the CDR3 reads TGCAGTGCTAGGGCTAGCGGGACAGTAGATACGCAGTATTTT. This translates into CSARASGTVDTQYF. The rearrangement joins TRBV20-1 to TRBJ2-3; 9 bases are a match to TRBD2. The germline V gene encodes CDR1 DFQATT and CDR2 SNEGSKA (reference sequence). This CDR3 contains 14 residues. Trimming removed 3 bases from V and 5 bases from J; junction bases left unmatched: 6.